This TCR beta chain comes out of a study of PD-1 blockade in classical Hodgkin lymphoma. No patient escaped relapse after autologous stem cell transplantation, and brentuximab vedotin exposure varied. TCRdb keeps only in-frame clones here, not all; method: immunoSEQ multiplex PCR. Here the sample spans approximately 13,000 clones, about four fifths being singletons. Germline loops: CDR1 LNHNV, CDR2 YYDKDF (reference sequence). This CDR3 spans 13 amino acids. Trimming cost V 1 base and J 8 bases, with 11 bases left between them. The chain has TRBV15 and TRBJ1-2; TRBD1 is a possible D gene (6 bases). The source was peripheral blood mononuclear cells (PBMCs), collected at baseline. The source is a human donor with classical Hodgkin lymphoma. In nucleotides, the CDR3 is TGTGCCACCAGCAGAGCAGCAGGGGAAGGCTACACCTTC. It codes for CATSRAAGEGYTF.